This T cell receptor (beta chain) derives from a study of blood T cell repertoires in COVID-19. Study context: Spain, Italy and the United States supplied samples that represented acute and convalescent COVID-19. PBMCs, B-cell-depleted T cells, or T cells were the source of the cDNA or gDNA that made up the material.

The V segment lost 4 bases and the J segment 4 bases; nucleotides outside the gene matches: 8. Germline CDR1 is SGHTA and CDR2 is FQGNSA. The CDR3 runs 15 residues. Authors' analysis steps: Quantification of nucleated cells was approximated via reference gene primer amplification. Sequencing used immunoSEQ multiplex PCR; TCRdb keeps in-frame clones, though not all of them. That table furnishes V, J and clone size, whereas the DNA furnished D and trimming. Of approximately 90,000 clones listed, more than 70% are singletons. The V call is TRBV7-2, the J call TRBJ2-5, with TRBD1 matching over 8 bases. This TCR came from a human donor in a cohort sampled during active COVID-19. The specimen was peripheral blood. The CDR3 DNA is TGTGCCAGCAGCTCCGGGACAGGTATGGGAGAGACCCAGTACTTC. This sequence encodes CASSSGTGMGETQYF.